This entry lists 15 T cell receptor beta chains sequenced from one sample in a study of technical replicates of blood from several donors. Using immunoSEQ multiplex PCR, the repertoire was profiled, and TCRdb retains in-frame clones only, with some absent. Among about 80,000 clones listed, around 97% were seen once. Sample: T cells isolated from PBMCs. These receptors all come from a human donor in good health.

The chain is built from TRBV6-5 and TRBJ2-3; D is unclear. Germline loops: CDR1 MNHEY, CDR2 SVGAGI. The CDR3 sequence is 13 residues long. V lost 5 bases and J lost 2, with 8 bases in between. The DNA for the CDR3 is TGTGCCAGCAGTAACCAGGACACAGATACGCAGTATTTT. This translates into CASSNQDTDTQYF.

The DNA of the CDR3 is TGTGCCAGCAGCCCGCCAAAGACGCAGGGGAAACGCTACGAGCAGTACTTC. Translated, it gives CASSPPKTQGKRYEQYF. J is TRBJ2-7 and V is TRBV11-3; D might be TRBD1 (6 bases). The CDR3 is 17 amino acids. Germline-derived CDR1 and CDR2 are SGHNT and YENEEA. With 5 bases removed from V and 3 bases from J, the gap between germline ends came to 23 bases.

The chain couples TRBV7-8 to TRBJ2-7, with 10 bases identical to TRBD1. V shed 3 bases, J shed 2 bases, and the junction held 4 bases outside the gene matches. CDR1 is SGHVS, CDR2 FQNEAQ, per germline. This CDR3 spans 15 amino acids. The CDR3 coding sequence is TGTGCCAGCAGCTTTTCCGGGACAGGGGCCTACGAGCAGTACTTC. It translates to CASSFSGTGAYEQYF.

This rearrangement joins TRBV9 to TRBJ2-5, with TRBD1 as a possible D gene (5 bases). This CDR3 spans 14 amino acids. Germline CDR1 SGDLS, CDR2 YYNGEE. Trimming took 7 bases from V and 1 from J, leaving 14 bases between them. This CDR3 reads CASGTGDFQETQYF. In DNA, the CDR3 is TGTGCCAGCGGCACAGGAGATTTCCAAGAGACCCAGTACTTC.

The CDR3 nucleotides read TGTGCCAGCAGTTTAGGGACAGGGAAAAACATTCAGTACTTC. It translates to CASSLGTGKNIQYF. V gene TRBV28 combines with J gene TRBJ2-4, with 9 bases matching TRBD1. The CDR3 runs 14 residues. The germline gives CDR1 MDHEN, CDR2 SYDVKM. V lost 2 bases to trimming and J lost 4 bases; unmatched junction nucleotides: 0.

The chain joins TRBV21-1 to TRBJ1-3. TRBV21-1 is a pseudogene. CDR3 length: 15 residues. CDR3 amino acids: CASSKFVSSGNTIYF. The CDR3, as DNA: TGTGCCAGCAGCAAATTCGTGAGCTCTGGAAACACCATATATTTT.

This clone has more than one count but fewer than ten. J is TRBJ1-2 and V is TRBV6-4; TRBD1 agrees at 7 bases. The CDR3 has 13 residues. Germline V lookup: CDR1 MRHNA, CDR2 SNTAGT. The V gene end was trimmed by 8 bases and the J gene end by 11 bases; junction bases not matched to a gene: 14. CDR3 sequence reads: CASGPPDRPNYTF. The DNA for the CDR3 is TGTGCCAGCGGACCCCCGGACAGGCCTAATTACACCTTC.

The J gene is TRBJ2-7, the V gene TRBV28; 9 nucleotides line up with TRBD1. The V gene's germline CDR1 is MDHEN and CDR2 SYDVKM. The CDR3 consists of 14 residues. V dropped 5 bases and J dropped 4; count of bases not matched to a gene: 6. CDR3 nucleotide sequence: TGTGCCAGCAGTAAACAGGGGGCTGGGTACGAGCAGTACTTC. Translating gives CASSKQGAGYEQYF. Drawing the rest from reference TRBV28 and TRBJ2-7, the complete variable domain is DVKVTQSSRYLVKRTGEKVFLECVQDMDHENMFWYRQDPGLGLRLIYFSYDVKMKEKGDIPEGYSVSREKKERFSLILESASTNQTSMYLCASSKQGAGYEQYFGPGTRLTVT.

This CDR3 reads CASSLMTKDEQYF. The CDR3, as DNA: TGTGCCAGCAGCCTAATGACTAAGGACGAGCAGTACTTC. The chain is built from TRBV5-4 and TRBJ2-7; weak D call: TRBD2 (5 bases). The V gene's germline CDR1 is SGHNT and CDR2 YYREEE (reference sequence). V was shortened by 4 bases and J by 5 bases, with 13 bases between the two germline ends. This CDR3 is 13 amino acids long.

J is TRBJ1-1 and V is TRBV27; no clear D gene. This CDR3 comprises 15 residues. Germline assignment: CDR1 MNHEY and CDR2 SMNVEV (reference sequence). The V gene lost 3 bases and the J gene lost 2 bases, with 13 bases spanning the gap. This CDR3 reads CASSFSLSFNTEAFF. CDR3 coding DNA: TGTGCCAGCAGTTTTTCCCTATCCTTCAACACTGAAGCTTTCTTT.

The rearrangement links TRBV28 to TRBJ2-7; D may be TRBD1 (5 bases). CDR3 length: 12 residues. Trimming removed 5 bases from V and 7 bases from J, with 12 bases in between. Germline-derived CDR1 and CDR2 are MDHEN and SYDVKM. The CDR3 protein is CASSPWGQEQYF. Here the CDR3 DNA reads TGTGCCAGCAGTCCTTGGGGCCAGGAGCAGTACTTC. Supplemented by reference TRBV28 and TRBJ2-7, the full variable domain reads DVKVTQSSRYLVKRTGEKVFLECVQDMDHENMFWYRQDPGLGLRLIYFSYDVKMKEKGDIPEGYSVSREKKERFSLILESASTNQTSMYLCASSPWGQEQYFGPGTRLTVT.

Written as DNA, the CDR3 is TGTGCCAGCAGTGAGGGGGGGCTAGCGGGGGCCATAACGCGAAATGAGCAGTTCTTC. Translating it yields CASSEGGLAGAITRNEQFF. The chain recombines TRBV6-1 with TRBJ2-1; 10 positions match TRBD2. Per germline, CDR1 MNHNS and CDR2 SASEGT. This CDR3 has 19 residues. After removal of 3 bases from V and 7 bases from J, the junction contained 18 bases not matched to a gene.

V usage is TRBV4-1 and J usage is TRBJ2-2; TRBD2 agrees at 7 bases. The germline V gene has CDR1 MGHRA and CDR2 YSYEKL. This CDR3 has 17 residues. Trimming cost V 1 base and J 1 base; bases outside gene matches: 6. The CDR3 is CASSQAVLAENTGELFF. DNA for the CDR3: TGCGCCAGCAGCCAAGCGGTGCTAGCGGAGAACACCGGGGAGCTGTTTTTT.

The chain joins TRBV28 to TRBJ1-2; 8 bases align to TRBD1. The CDR3 has 14 amino acids. V lost 6 bases to trimming and J lost 3 bases; unmatched junction nucleotides: 6. CDR1 is MDHEN, CDR2 SYDVKM, per germline. CDR3 DNA: TGTGCCAGCAGCACGGACAGGGACCACTATGGCTACACCTTC. Translating gives CASSTDRDHYGYTF.

V is TRBV19 and J is TRBJ2-5; a weak D match, TRBD2 (6 bases). CDR1 and CDR2 from the germline V gene are LNHDA and SQIVND (reference sequence). V dropped 5 bases and J dropped 4 bases, with 8 bases sitting between them. This CDR3 region has 12 residues. This chain's CDR3 is CASSAGRETQYF. The CDR3 region has the DNA TGTGCCAGTAGTGCGGGGAGAGAGACCCAGTACTTC. Combining the CDR3 with reference TRBV19 and TRBJ2-5 gives the whole variable domain DGGITQSPKYLFRKEGQNVTLSCEQNLNHDAMYWYRQDPGQGLRLIYYSQIVNDFQKGDIAEGYSVSREKKESFPLTVTSAQKNPTAFYLCASSAGRETQYFGPGTRLLVL.